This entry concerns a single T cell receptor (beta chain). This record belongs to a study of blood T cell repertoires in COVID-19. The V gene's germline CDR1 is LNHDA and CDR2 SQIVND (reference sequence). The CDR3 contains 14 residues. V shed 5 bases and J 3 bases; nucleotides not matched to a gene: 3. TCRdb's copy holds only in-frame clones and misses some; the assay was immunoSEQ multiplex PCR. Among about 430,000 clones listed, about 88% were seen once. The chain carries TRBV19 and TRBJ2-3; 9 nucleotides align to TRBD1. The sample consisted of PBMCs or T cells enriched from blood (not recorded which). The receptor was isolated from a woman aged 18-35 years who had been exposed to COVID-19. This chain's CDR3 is CASSGDRVTDTQYF. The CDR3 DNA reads TGTGCCAGTAGTGGGGACAGGGTGACAGATACGCAGTATTTT.